A selection of T cell receptor beta chains follows, all from one sample in a study of shared clonotypes between healthy human individuals. Assay used: immunoSEQ multiplex PCR; TCRdb lists only in-frame clones, some missing. The repertoire holds some 2 million clones, with about 95% as singletons. The specimen sequenced was naive CD8+ T cells sorted from blood. Receptor source: a man younger than 30 in good health. Both conserved end residues are part of each CDR3. The order of the fields is V gene, clone size, J gene, D gene, CDR3 DNA, CDR3 protein. D genes are given only for firm matches. Rows may omit the clone size; those that give it use once, few, many or a size class.

v_call: TRBV2; clone_size: once; j_call: TRBJ1-1; d_call: .; cdr3_nt: TGTGCCAGCAGTGAAGGAGCGAGGGGTGAGGACACTGAAGCTTTCTTT; cdr3_aa: CASSEGARGEDTEAFF
v_call: TRBV2; clone_size: .; j_call: TRBJ2-7; d_call: TRBD2; cdr3_nt: TGTGCCAGCACCCTAGCGGGGGCGTACGAGCAGTACTTC; cdr3_aa: CASTLAGAYEQYF
v_call: TRBV5-6; clone_size: .; j_call: TRBJ1-5; d_call: TRBD1; cdr3_nt: TGTGCCAGCAGCCACGGGACAGGGGTTGGCAATCAGCCCCAGCATTTT; cdr3_aa: CASSHGTGVGNQPQHF
v_call: TRBV5-4; clone_size: .; j_call: TRBJ2-7; d_call: .; cdr3_nt: TGTGCCAGCAGCTTGGCGGGGGACGAGCAGTACTTC; cdr3_aa: CASSLAGDEQYF
v_call: TRBV27; clone_size: .; j_call: TRBJ2-7; d_call: TRBD2; cdr3_nt: TGTGCCAGCAGTGCCTCTAGCGGGAGCCTATCCTACGAGCAGTACTTC; cdr3_aa: CASSASSGSLSYEQYF
v_call: TRBV1; clone_size: .; j_call: TRBJ2-1; d_call: .; cdr3_nt: TGCACCAGCAGCTACAGGGACAGTGACTACAATGAGCAGTTCTTC; cdr3_aa: CTSSYRDSDYNEQFF
v_call: TRBV4-1; clone_size: .; j_call: TRBJ2-2; d_call: .; cdr3_nt: TGCGCCAGCAGCCAAGAAATTTCGGGTTTCGAGGACACCGGGGAGCTGTTTTTT; cdr3_aa: CASSQEISGFEDTGELFF
v_call: TRBV28; clone_size: once; j_call: TRBJ1-6; d_call: TRBD1; cdr3_nt: TGTGCCAGCAGTCTGGACAGGGGGCAAAACTCACCCCTCCACTTT; cdr3_aa: CASSLDRGQNSPLHF
v_call: TRBV27; clone_size: .; j_call: TRBJ2-1; d_call: .; cdr3_nt: TGTGCCAGCAGTTTGGAGGGTATGGGGAATGAGCAGTTCTTC; cdr3_aa: CASSLEGMGNEQFF
v_call: TRBV5-6; clone_size: .; j_call: TRBJ2-3; d_call: TRBD2; cdr3_nt: TGTGCCAGCAGCTGGGGACTAGCGGGAGAGGCAGATACGCAGTATTTT; cdr3_aa: CASSWGLAGEADTQYF
v_call: TRBV29-1; clone_size: .; j_call: TRBJ2-1; d_call: TRBD2; cdr3_nt: TGCAGCGTTCCTCTAGCGGACTACAATGAGCAGTTCTTC; cdr3_aa: CSVPLADYNEQFF
v_call: TRBV13; clone_size: .; j_call: TRBJ2-7; d_call: .; cdr3_nt: TGTGCCAGCAGCTTAAAACCGGTCGGACACGAGCAGTACTTC; cdr3_aa: CASSLKPVGHEQYF
v_call: TRBV9; clone_size: once; j_call: TRBJ2-2; d_call: .; cdr3_nt: TGTGCCAGCAGCGTAGGGTCTGAAGCCGGGGAGCTGTTTTTT; cdr3_aa: CASSVGSEAGELFF
v_call: TRBV27; clone_size: .; j_call: TRBJ1-5; d_call: TRBD1; cdr3_nt: TGTGCCAGCAGTGGGACAGGGCGATATCAGCCCCAGCATTTT; cdr3_aa: CASSGTGRYQPQHF
v_call: TRBV7-9; clone_size: .; j_call: TRBJ2-2; d_call: .; cdr3_nt: TGTGCCAGCAGCCCGGTGGCGGGGGAGCTGTTTTTT; cdr3_aa: CASSPVAGELFF
v_call: TRBV7-7; clone_size: .; j_call: TRBJ2-3; d_call: TRBD2; cdr3_nt: TGTGCTAGCAGCTTAGGACCCCCCGGGGGGGGCGGCACAGATACGCAGTATTTT; cdr3_aa: CASSLGPPGGGGTDTQYF
v_call: TRBV9; clone_size: .; j_call: TRBJ2-7; d_call: .; cdr3_nt: TGTGCCAGCAGCCCTCCGGGGACAATGGCCTACGAGCAGTACTTC; cdr3_aa: CASSPPGTMAYEQYF
v_call: TRBV27; clone_size: .; j_call: TRBJ2-7; d_call: .; cdr3_nt: TGTGCCAGCAGTTTATTTGCACCCCCGGCCTACGAGCAGTACTTC; cdr3_aa: CASSLFAPPAYEQYF
v_call: TRBV7-2; clone_size: .; j_call: TRBJ2-1; d_call: .; cdr3_nt: TGTGCCAGCAGCTGGGGGGTACCGGAGCAGTTCTTC; cdr3_aa: CASSWGVPEQFF
v_call: TRBV27; clone_size: .; j_call: TRBJ2-3; d_call: TRBD2; cdr3_nt: TGTGCCAGCAGTTCTTCAGCGGGATACACAGATACGCAGTATTTT; cdr3_aa: CASSSSAGYTDTQYF
v_call: TRBV27; clone_size: .; j_call: TRBJ2-3; d_call: .; cdr3_nt: TGTGCCAGCAGCCCCAGACCCAGCACAGATACGCAGTATTTT; cdr3_aa: CASSPRPSTDTQYF
v_call: TRBV5-5; clone_size: once; j_call: TRBJ1-3; d_call: TRBD1; cdr3_nt: TGTGCCAGCAGCTTGGGGTCCGACAGGGCCGCCTCTGGAAACACCATATATTTT; cdr3_aa: CASSLGSDRAASGNTIYF
v_call: TRBV7-2; clone_size: .; j_call: TRBJ2-3; d_call: .; cdr3_nt: TGTGCCAGCAGCTTAGTCTGGCTAAGGGCAGATACGCAGTATTTT; cdr3_aa: CASSLVWLRADTQYF
v_call: TRBV19; clone_size: .; j_call: TRBJ2-7; d_call: .; cdr3_nt: TGTGCCAGTAGTATAGGAGCGTTCCCCGAGGACGAGCAGTACTTC; cdr3_aa: CASSIGAFPEDEQYF
v_call: TRBV5-1; clone_size: .; j_call: TRBJ2-5; d_call: .; cdr3_nt: TGCGCCAGCAACGGACAGGGAGGGCTACCGTACCAAGAGACCCAGTACTTC; cdr3_aa: CASNGQGGLPYQETQYF
v_call: TRBV28; clone_size: .; j_call: TRBJ1-1; d_call: .; cdr3_nt: TGTGCCAGCAGTTCTACAGGCTTGGGCACTGAAGCTTTCTTT; cdr3_aa: CASSSTGLGTEAFF
v_call: TRBV27; clone_size: .; j_call: TRBJ1-4; d_call: TRBD1; cdr3_nt: TGTGCCAGCAGTTTATCGGGACAGGGGCCGGGAGAAAAACTGTTTTTT; cdr3_aa: CASSLSGQGPGEKLFF
v_call: TRBV7-9; clone_size: once; j_call: TRBJ2-5; d_call: TRBD1; cdr3_nt: TGTGCCAGCAGCCCCCCGGACAGGGTCCAAGAGACCCAGTACTTC; cdr3_aa: CASSPPDRVQETQYF
v_call: TRBV21-1; clone_size: .; j_call: TRBJ1-1; d_call: .; cdr3_nt: TGTGCCAGCAGCAAACAACAGGGAAAGTTCGACACTGAAGCTTTCTTT; cdr3_aa: CASSKQQGKFDTEAFF
v_call: TRBV28; clone_size: .; j_call: TRBJ2-1; d_call: .; cdr3_nt: TGTGCCAGCAGTTTAATTGGTGAGCAGTTCTTC; cdr3_aa: CASSLIGEQFF
v_call: TRBV6-1; clone_size: .; j_call: TRBJ2-1; d_call: TRBD1; cdr3_nt: TGTGCCAGCAGTGAAGTCTCAACAGGGGTTCGGAATGAGCAGTTCTTC; cdr3_aa: CASSEVSTGVRNEQFF
v_call: TRBV15; clone_size: .; j_call: TRBJ1-5; d_call: TRBD1; cdr3_nt: TGTGCCACCAGCCCCGGGACAGATAGCAATCAGCCCCAGCATTTT; cdr3_aa: CATSPGTDSNQPQHF
v_call: TRBV4-1; clone_size: .; j_call: TRBJ2-5; d_call: .; cdr3_nt: TGCGCCAGCAGCCCACGACAGTTAACCCAAGAGACCCAGTACTTC; cdr3_aa: CASSPRQLTQETQYF
v_call: TRBV6-5; clone_size: .; j_call: TRBJ2-1; d_call: .; cdr3_nt: TGTGCCAGCAGTTGGACAGACGCCTACAATGAGCAGTTCTTC; cdr3_aa: CASSWTDAYNEQFF
v_call: TRBV28; clone_size: .; j_call: TRBJ1-5; d_call: .; cdr3_nt: TGTGCCAGCAGTTCGGGACCCTCACAGCCCCAGCATTTT; cdr3_aa: CASSSGPSQPQHF
v_call: TRBV2; clone_size: .; j_call: TRBJ2-1; d_call: TRBD1; cdr3_nt: TGTGCCAGCAGTGGGGACAGGGGAGACTACAATGAGCAGTTCTTC; cdr3_aa: CASSGDRGDYNEQFF
v_call: TRBV29-1; clone_size: .; j_call: TRBJ1-1; d_call: TRBD1; cdr3_nt: TGCAGCGTTGAACTGACAGGGCAGGACACTGAAGCTTTCTTT; cdr3_aa: CSVELTGQDTEAFF
v_call: TRBV5-6; clone_size: .; j_call: TRBJ1-2; d_call: .; cdr3_nt: TGTGCCAGCAGCTCAGACGCCGGGACACCAAATAACTATGGCTACACCTTC; cdr3_aa: CASSSDAGTPNNYGYTF
v_call: TRBV4-3; clone_size: .; j_call: TRBJ1-3; d_call: .; cdr3_nt: TGCGCCAGCAGCCAAGCGGACTCGAGCTCTGGAAACACCATATATTTT; cdr3_aa: CASSQADSSSGNTIYF
v_call: TRBV28; clone_size: .; j_call: TRBJ2-1; d_call: .; cdr3_nt: TGTGCCAGCAGTTATGCCGGAGGTGAGCAGTTCTTC; cdr3_aa: CASSYAGGEQFF
v_call: TRBV15; clone_size: .; j_call: TRBJ1-1; d_call: .; cdr3_nt: TGTGCCACCAGCAGAGGGGGGACGGGCACTGAAGCTTTCTTT; cdr3_aa: CATSRGGTGTEAFF
v_call: TRBV7-8; clone_size: .; j_call: TRBJ2-1; d_call: TRBD2; cdr3_nt: TGTGCCAGCAGACCTGGACTAGCGGGGGCTCACTCCTACAATGAGCAGTTCTTC; cdr3_aa: CASRPGLAGAHSYNEQFF
v_call: TRBV25-1; clone_size: .; j_call: TRBJ2-7; d_call: .; cdr3_nt: TGTGCCAGCAGTGAATGGGACACCTACGAGCAGTACTTC; cdr3_aa: CASSEWDTYEQYF
v_call: TRBV6-1; clone_size: .; j_call: TRBJ1-6; d_call: .; cdr3_nt: TGTGCCAGCAGTGAAAGGGGATCCTATAATTCACCCCTCCACTTT; cdr3_aa: CASSERGSYNSPLHF
v_call: TRBV13; clone_size: .; j_call: TRBJ2-3; d_call: .; cdr3_nt: TGTGCCAGCAGCTTAGTGGCGCCCTCGAATCATAGCACAGATACGCAGTATTTT; cdr3_aa: CASSLVAPSNHSTDTQYF
v_call: TRBV2; clone_size: .; j_call: TRBJ2-7; d_call: .; cdr3_nt: TGTGCCAGCAGTGAGGGACCCGCGCTAGACGAGCAGTACTTC; cdr3_aa: CASSEGPALDEQYF
v_call: TRBV7-9; clone_size: .; j_call: TRBJ1-2; d_call: .; cdr3_nt: TGTGCCAGCAGCTTAGATCCGGGGGCGACCTTC; cdr3_aa: CASSLDPGATF
v_call: TRBV18; clone_size: .; j_call: TRBJ2-4; d_call: TRBD1; cdr3_nt: TGTGCCAGCGTGGACAGGGGGCGAAACATTCAGTACTTC; cdr3_aa: CASVDRGRNIQYF
v_call: TRBV14; clone_size: .; j_call: TRBJ1-1; d_call: .; cdr3_nt: TGTGCCAGCAGCCAAGATCTTAGGGCTGAAGCTTTCTTT; cdr3_aa: CASSQDLRAEAFF
v_call: TRBV6-1; clone_size: .; j_call: TRBJ2-6; d_call: .; cdr3_nt: TGTGCCAGCAGTGAAGCCTTGGTGTTGGTACGGTCGAAAGGGGCCAACGTCCTGACTTTC; cdr3_aa: CASSEALVLVRSKGANVLTF
v_call: TRBV6-5; clone_size: .; j_call: TRBJ1-1; d_call: TRBD1; cdr3_nt: TGTGCCAGCAGTCAAGGCAGGGGGCTAAACACTGAAGCTTTCTTT; cdr3_aa: CASSQGRGLNTEAFF
v_call: TRBV9; clone_size: .; j_call: TRBJ2-3; d_call: .; cdr3_nt: TGTGCCAGCAGCGTAAGGGGGGACGCAGATACGCAGTATTTT; cdr3_aa: CASSVRGDADTQYF
v_call: TRBV11-2; clone_size: .; j_call: TRBJ2-1; d_call: .; cdr3_nt: TGTGCCAGCAGCTTAGATCAAAGTTTTGAGGGGAGCTCCTACAATGAGCAGTTCTTC; cdr3_aa: CASSLDQSFEGSSYNEQFF
v_call: TRBV5-4; clone_size: .; j_call: TRBJ1-2; d_call: TRBD1; cdr3_nt: TGTGCCAGCAGCTTGGTTGTAGGGGGCATTTTGGGCTACACCTTC; cdr3_aa: CASSLVVGGILGYTF
v_call: TRBV4-1; clone_size: .; j_call: TRBJ1-2; d_call: .; cdr3_nt: TGCGCCAGCAGCCAATCCACCCGCTTGCTCTATGGCTACACCTTC; cdr3_aa: CASSQSTRLLYGYTF
v_call: TRBV18; clone_size: .; j_call: TRBJ2-7; d_call: TRBD2; cdr3_nt: TGTGCCAGCTCGCCTCGGGAGGGCGCCTACGAGCAGTACTTC; cdr3_aa: CASSPREGAYEQYF
v_call: TRBV14; clone_size: .; j_call: TRBJ1-2; d_call: TRBD1; cdr3_nt: TGTGCCAGCAGCCCGACAGGGGGCTATGGCTACACCTTC; cdr3_aa: CASSPTGGYGYTF
v_call: TRBV19; clone_size: .; j_call: TRBJ1-5; d_call: .; cdr3_nt: TGTGCCAGTAGTATTTACACTGGAGATCAGCCCCAGCATTTT; cdr3_aa: CASSIYTGDQPQHF
v_call: TRBV7-9; clone_size: .; j_call: TRBJ2-7; d_call: TRBD1; cdr3_nt: TGTGCCAGCAGCTTAGATTGGACAGGGTTCTACGAGCAGTACTTC; cdr3_aa: CASSLDWTGFYEQYF